Shown below are 14 T cell receptor beta chains from a single sample sequenced in a study of blood T cells in healthy people across ages. A J-beta primer mix and a sample-barcoded 5' primer were used in a second PCR of roughly 6 to 12 cycles. TCRdb called the 5' RACE reads again in MiXCR, with one record for every CDR3 protein. The sample gives some 880,000 distinct CDR3 sequences, around 36% of which show up once; 13% is in the top ten. Material: blood. The source is a man aged 18-30 years in good health.

V and J are TRBV28 and TRBJ1-1; D uncertain. Between the trimmed V and J ends, which lost 5 bases and 5 bases, there was a span of 18 bases. The CDR3 sequence is 15 residues long. CDR1 MDHEN and CDR2 SYDVKM come from the germline V gene. CDR3: CASSPAGRAGTEAFF. In nucleotides, the CDR3 is TGTGCCAGCAGTCCTGCTGGGCGCGCGGGAACTGAAGCTTTCTTT. Together with reference TRBV28 and TRBJ1-1, the CDR3 gives the full variable domain: DVKVTQSSRYLVKRTGEKVFLECVQDMDHENMFWYRQDPGLGLRLIYFSYDVKMKEKGDIPEGYSVSREKKERFSLILESASTNQTSMYLCASSPAGRAGTEAFFGQGTRLTVV.

The V and J genes are TRBV5-1 and TRBJ2-1, with a weak D call TRBD2 (7 bases). Near its end, the DNA agrees better with TRBJ2-7, so the J call may be wrong. Germline lookup yields CDR1 SGHRS and CDR2 YFSETQ. The CDR3 is 16 residues long. The chain's CDR3 is CASSLMRGPTYNEQYF. DNA of the CDR3: TGCGCCAGCAGCTTGATGCGGGGGCCAACCTACAATGAGCAGTACTTC.

The chain couples TRBV20-1 to TRBJ2-7; 8 nucleotides line up with TRBD1. The CDR3 covers 15 residues. Germline CDR1 is DFQATT and CDR2 is SNEGSKA (reference sequence). V lost 0 bases to trimming and J lost 6 bases; unmatched junction nucleotides: 10. The chain's CDR3 is CSARDLQGAPLEQYF. CDR3 coding DNA: TGCAGTGCTAGAGACCTCCAGGGGGCCCCCCTCGAGCAGTACTTC.

The chain joins TRBV27 to TRBJ2-3; perhaps TRBD1 as D (6 bases). Germline assignment: CDR1 MNHEY and CDR2 SMNVEV (reference sequence). CDR3 size: 14 residues. Trimming left V 7 bases short and J 0 bases short, with 11 bases between. CDR3: CASNLQGSTDTQYF. Written as DNA, the CDR3 is TGTGCCAGCAACTTACAGGGTAGCACAGATACGCAGTATTTT.

A remark on this clonotype: A much more abundant neighbour one base away suggests this may be a read error. This chain links TRBV5-1 with TRBJ2-5; 11 nucleotides match TRBD2. The CDR3 is 14 amino acids. CDR1 SGHRS and CDR2 YFSETQ come from the germline V gene. V shed 7 bases, J shed 6 bases, and the junction held 8 bases outside the gene matches. CDR3 protein: CASYASGGPKTQYF. The CDR3 nucleotides read TGCGCCAGCTATGCTAGCGGGGGGCCAAAGACCCAGTACTTC.

The rearrangement joins TRBV25-1 to TRBJ2-1, with D tentatively TRBD1 (5 bases). Germline V gene data show CDR1 as MGHDK and CDR2 as SYGVNS. The CDR3 length is 13 residues. V shed 6 bases and J shed 2 bases, with 8 bases lying between them. Here the CDR3 DNA reads TGTGCCAGCAGAAAGGACACCTACAATGAGCAGTTCTTC. Encoded protein: CASRKDTYNEQFF.

This clonotype was counted a few times. The chain has TRBV20-1 and TRBJ1-5; D is unclear. Per germline, CDR1 DFQATT and CDR2 SNEGSKA (reference sequence). This CDR3 is built from 13 residues. The V gene lost 4 bases and the J gene lost 3 bases, with 10 bases spanning the gap. CDR3 sequence: CSATGYNNQPQHF. The CDR3 region has the DNA TGCAGTGCTACGGGGTATAACAATCAGCCCCAGCATTTT.

This clonotype came up many times. This rearrangement joins TRBV6-6 to TRBJ2-3; no clear D gene. CDR1 is MNHNY and CDR2 is SVGAGI in the germline V gene (reference sequence). V lost 2 bases and J lost 4, with 4 bases in between. The CDR3 is made up of 12 amino acids. CDR3: CASSYQADTQYF. CDR3 nucleotides: TGTGCCAGCAGTTACCAGGCAGATACGCAGTATTTT.

About this clonotype: With a much larger clone just one base away, this may be a read error. V and J are TRBV15 and TRBJ2-5, with D unresolved. V lost 3 bases to trimming and J lost 6 bases, with 11 bases between them. This CDR3 is built from 13 residues. Germline V gives CDR1 LNHNV, CDR2 YYDKDF (reference sequence). CDR3 in amino acids: CATSRPNRKTQYF. CDR3 bases: TGTGCCACCAGCAGGCCTAATCGGAAGACCCAGTACTTC. Based on the CDR3 plus reference TRBV15 and TRBJ2-5, the full variable domain is DAMVIQNPRYQVTQFGKPVTLSCSQTLNHNVMYWYQQKSSQAPKLLFHYYDKDFNNEADTPDNFQSRRPNTSFCFLDIRSPGLGDTAMYLCATSRPNRKTQYFGPGTRLLVL.

The chain employs TRBV20-1 and TRBJ1-1; D ambiguous. V lost 5 bases, J lost 1 base, and 14 bases lay in between. The CDR3 totals 14 residues. CDR1 and CDR2 from the germline V gene are DFQATT and SNEGSKA (reference sequence). CDR3 DNA: TGCAGTGCTCGAAAAGACGAATCGAACACTGAAGCTTTCTTT. Translated: CSARKDESNTEAFF.

The J gene is TRBJ2-5, the V gene TRBV7-2; the D is unclear. CDR1 is SGHTA and CDR2 is FQGNSA in the germline V gene. Trimming removed 0 bases from V and 5 bases from J, with 16 bases in between. The CDR3 is 16 residues long. DNA for the CDR3: TGTGCCAGCAGCTTAGCACGTTTGGGGAATCTGGAGACCCAGTACTTC. Its protein is CASSLARLGNLETQYF.

This chain connects TRBV7-9 to TRBJ2-5; D gene unclear. The V end was cut by 2 bases, the J end by 0 bases, with 13 bases between. This CDR3 has 16 residues. CDR1 is SEHNR and CDR2 is FQNEAQ in the germline V gene (reference sequence). CDR3 in amino acids: CASSLFSGRYQETQYF. In DNA form, the CDR3 reads TGTGCCAGCAGCTTATTTTCCGGACGCTACCAAGAGACCCAGTACTTC.

The chain employs TRBV7-3 and TRBJ2-6, with 8 bases lining up with TRBD2. Germline V lookup: CDR1 SGHTA, CDR2 FQGTGA. The CDR3 covers 19 residues. J lost 0 bases, V lost 2 bases, and 9 bases had no gene match. The CDR3 spells CASSLRGGQDYSGANVLTF. CDR3 sequence (DNA): TGTGCCAGCAGCTTACGCGGGGGGCAGGATTACTCTGGGGCCAACGTCCTGACTTTC.

V is TRBV6-2 or TRBV6-3 and J is TRBJ2-5; D is possibly TRBD1 (6 bases). Trimming removed 4 bases from V and 1 base from J, with 13 bases in between. Germline V lookup: CDR1 MNHEY, CDR2 SVGEGT. There are 15 residues in the CDR3. In nucleotides, the CDR3 is TGTGCCAGCAGTTCACCGGGACAAGTCCAAGAGACCCAGTACTTC. It specifies CASSSPGQVQETQYF.